This T cell receptor beta chain was sequenced for a study of blood T cell repertoires in COVID-19. Overall study context: Acute and convalescent COVID-19 samples came from the United States, Italy and Spain. Nucleic acid was either cDNA or gDNA, and it came from T cells, B-cell-depleted T cells, or PBMCs.

Sequencing was performed with immunoSEQ multiplex PCR; in TCRdb, only in-frame clones are kept and a portion is missing. The data contain about 210,000 clones, approximately 91% of them singletons. This CDR3 is 11 amino acids long. The germline CDR1 and CDR2 sequences are DFQATT and SNEGSKA (reference sequence). Trimming took off 5 bases at V and 5 bases at J, with 9 bases between the two ends. The chain is built from TRBV20-1 and TRBJ2-5; D gene uncertain. The receptor comes from a woman between 40 and 50 years old with acute or convalescent COVID-19. Material: peripheral blood. The CDR3 nucleotides read TGCAGTGCTTTTCTCCGGGAGACCCAGTACTTC. Translation: CSAFLRETQYF.